A selection of T cell receptor beta chains follows, all from one sample in a study of cytotoxic CD8 clonotypes in ibrutinib-treated CLL. Method: immunoSEQ multiplex PCR; TCRdb's copy keeps in-frame clones and lacks some. Here the sample spans approximately 330,000 clones, more than 65% being singletons. The sequencing here drew on PBMCs, taken before ibrutinib treatment. All receptors come from a human donor with chronic lymphocytic leukemia. CDR3s include the opening cysteine and the closing phenylalanine or tryptophan. The D gene is left open where the match is weak. The size field is filled for only some rows; it gives once, few, many or a size class.

clone_size	j_call	d_call	cdr3_length	v_call	cdr3_nt	cdr3_aa
NA	TRBJ1-5	NA	15	TRBV5-6	TGTGCCAGCAGCAATATTGGAGGTGGCAATCAGCCCCAGCATTTT	CASSNIGGGNQPQHF
NA	TRBJ2-5	TRBD1	16	TRBV4-3	TGCGCCAGCAGCCAAAACGTTGGACAGGACTTAGAGACCCAGTACTTC	CASSQNVGQDLETQYF
NA	TRBJ2-1	NA	15	TRBV7-2	TGTGCCAGCAGCTTAAATATCGGAGGGGTTGGCGAGCAGTTCTTC	CASSLNIGGVGEQFF
few	TRBJ2-5	NA	14	TRBV4-2	TGTGCCAGCAGCCAAGTTCTCAGGGAGGAGACCCAGTACTTC	CASSQVLREETQYF
NA	TRBJ2-1	NA	12	TRBV5-1	TGCGCCAGCAGCTTCAGCTACAATGAGCAGTTCTTC	CASSFSYNEQFF
NA	TRBJ1-2	TRBD1	16	TRBV5-1	TGCGCCAGCAGTCCGATTAAAAAGACAGGGAACTATGGCTACACCTTC	CASSPIKKTGNYGYTF
NA	TRBJ1-1	TRBD1	14	TRBV10-3	TGTGCCACCATTCGGACAGGGATGAACACTGAAGCTTTCTTT	CATIRTGMNTEAFF
NA	TRBJ2-3	NA	13	TRBV10-1	TGCGCCAGCAGCAGGGTTTTTACAGATACGCAGTATTTT	CASSRVFTDTQYF
NA	TRBJ2-1	NA	16	TRBV10-1	TGCGCCAGCAGTGCCTTCGGTACGCGTACCTACAATGAGCAGTTCTTC	CASSAFGTRTYNEQFF
NA	TRBJ2-7	TRBD2	16	TRBV7-2	TGTGCCAGCAGCTTAGCGCTTGGCGGGGGGAGATCCGAGCAGTACTTC	CASSLALGGGRSEQYF
NA	TRBJ2-7	TRBD2	14	TRBV27	TGTGCCAGCAGTCCCATGGGACTAGTCTACGAGCAGTACTTC	CASSPMGLVYEQYF
NA	TRBJ2-7	TRBD2	14	TRBV6-1	TGTGCCAGCAGCCAACTAGCGGGAGCCTACGAGCAGTACTTC	CASSQLAGAYEQYF
once	TRBJ2-7	NA	13	TRBV29-1	TGCAGCGGGTCTGGCGGGAAGTCCTACGAGCAGTACTTC	CSGSGGKSYEQYF
NA	TRBJ1-1	NA	15	TRBV5-4	TGTGCCAGCGGTTTACTGGTCGGACAAAACACTGAAGCTTTCTTT	CASGLLVGQNTEAFF
NA	TRBJ2-1	NA	11	TRBV5-1	TGCGCCAGCAGCGAGGGAGATGAGCAGTTCTTC	CASSEGDEQFF
NA	TRBJ2-7	TRBD1	12	TRBV30	TGTGCCGGTCGGGACAGGGCTTACGAGCAGTACTTC	CAGRDRAYEQYF
NA	TRBJ2-1	NA	15	TRBV7-8	TGTGCCAGCAGCCTCCCGGGACGGAGGAACAATGAGCAGTTCTTC	CASSLPGRRNNEQFF
NA	TRBJ2-5	NA	15	TRBV18	TGTGCCAGCTCACCAGAGGTTCTGACCGGGGAGACCCAGTACTTC	CASSPEVLTGETQYF
once	TRBJ2-6	NA	13	TRBV12-5	TGTGCTAGTGGTCGTACTGGGGCCAACGTCCTGACTTTC	CASGRTGANVLTF
NA	TRBJ2-7	TRBD2	14	TRBV5-1	TGCGCCAGCAGCTTGCCAGCGGGAGGCTACGAGCAGTACTTC	CASSLPAGGYEQYF
NA	TRBJ1-2	TRBD1	15	TRBV5-1	TGCGCCAGCAGCCCGGGACAGGTGCCGTCGAGGGGCTACACCTTC	CASSPGQVPSRGYTF
few	TRBJ1-2	NA	11	TRBV2	TGTGCCAGCACCATAAAGGGTGGCTACACCTTC	CASTIKGGYTF
once	TRBJ1-1	TRBD1	14	TRBV7-9	TGTGCCAGCAGCTCAGACAGGGGTAGTGTTGAAGCTTTCTTT	CASSSDRGSVEAFF
NA	TRBJ2-1	NA	14	TRBV7-9	TGTGCCAGCAGCTTATCCAGGACCTACAATGAGCAGTTCTTC	CASSLSRTYNEQFF
NA	TRBJ1-1	NA	15	TRBV27	TGTGCCAGCAGTTTTAAGTGGGGGGCATGGACTGAAGCTTTCTTT	CASSFKWGAWTEAFF
few	TRBJ2-7	NA	14	TRBV10-2	TGCGCCAGCAGTAATGCCAGGGGAGTCTACGAGCAGTACTTC	CASSNARGVYEQYF
NA	TRBJ2-7	TRBD1	16	TRBV5-1	TGCGCCAGCAGCTGGACAGGGGGCCTGAGCTCCTACGAGCAGTACTTC	CASSWTGGLSSYEQYF
NA	TRBJ1-1	NA	11	TRBV30	TGTGCCTGGAGTGTAAAGGGTGAAGCTTTCTTT	CAWSVKGEAFF
NA	TRBJ1-1	NA	14	TRBV9	TGTGCCAGCAGCGTAGTAGGGGCGGGCACTGAAGCTTTCTTT	CASSVVGAGTEAFF
NA	TRBJ2-7	TRBD2	20	TRBV5-1	TGCGCCAGCAGCTTGGCCCCGGGACTAGCGAAACGAAACTCAGGGTACGAGCAGTACTTC	CASSLAPGLAKRNSGYEQYF
NA	TRBJ1-2	NA	11	TRBV6-5	TGTGCCAGCAGTTACTCTGACGGCTACACCTTC	CASSYSDGYTF
NA	TRBJ2-7	TRBD1	12	TRBV19	TGTGCCAGTAGTGACAGGGGGTACGAGCAGTACTTC	CASSDRGYEQYF
NA	TRBJ2-1	TRBD2	16	TRBV4-3	TGCGCCAGCAGCCAAGTCCGACTAGCGGGAGCATATGAGCAGTTCTTC	CASSQVRLAGAYEQFF
NA	TRBJ2-1	NA	15	TRBV27	TGTGCCAGCAGTTTAGGGACTCGGCCAGGCAATGAGCAGTTCTTC	CASSLGTRPGNEQFF
NA	TRBJ2-5	TRBD1	14	TRBV10-3	TGTGCCATCAGTGAAGGACAGGGGGGAGAGACCCAGTACTTC	CAISEGQGGETQYF
once	TRBJ2-1	TRBD1	15	TRBV12-5	TGTGCTAGTGGTTTGGTAACAGGGGGCAACAATGAGCAGTTCTTC	CASGLVTGGNNEQFF
NA	TRBJ1-2	NA	11	TRBV19	TGTGCCAGTATGGAGAACTATGGCTACACCTTC	CASMENYGYTF
few	TRBJ2-1	TRBD2	15	TRBV5-1	TGCGCCAGCAGCTTGGTGGCTAGCGGGAACGGTGAGCAGTTCTTC	CASSLVASGNGEQFF
once	TRBJ1-4	NA	13	TRBV10-3	TGTGCCATCACGTCGGGGAGGAATGAAAAACTGTTTTTT	CAITSGRNEKLFF
NA	TRBJ2-1	NA	16	TRBV10-1	TGCGCCAGCAGTCCACTTGGGAGAGGAGAGGTAAATGAGCAGTTCTTC	CASSPLGRGEVNEQFF
NA	TRBJ1-1	NA	12	TRBV15	TGTGCCACCAGCAGGCAGGGAACTGAAGCTTTCTTT	CATSRQGTEAFF
NA	TRBJ1-2	TRBD1	15	TRBV5-1	TGCGCCAGCAGCTCAGGTCCGGGACAGGGGGATACGTACACCTTC	CASSSGPGQGDTYTF
NA	TRBJ2-1	TRBD2	16	TRBV7-9	TGTGCCAGCAGCATCCCTAGCGGGGGCTCCTACAATGAGCAGTTCTTC	CASSIPSGGSYNEQFF
few	TRBJ2-5	NA	13	TRBV29-1	TGCAGCGTTGTCGTCAGGGATGGAGAGACCCAGTACTTC	CSVVVRDGETQYF
NA	TRBJ2-7	NA	13	TRBV2	TGTGCCAGCAGTGATATAGGGGTCTACGAGCAGTACTTC	CASSDIGVYEQYF
few	TRBJ1-4	NA	16	TRBV4-3	TGCGCCAGCAGCCAAGAATTCAGGGGAGGTAGCGAAAAACTGTTTTTT	CASSQEFRGGSEKLFF
NA	TRBJ1-1	NA	13	TRBV29-1	TGCAGCGGTGGGAGAGGGCTGAACACTGAAGCTTTCTTT	CSGGRGLNTEAFF
NA	TRBJ1-1	NA	14	TRBV7-8	TGTGCCAGCAGCTTGGGGGGCAGGGCCACTGAAGCTTTCTTT	CASSLGGRATEAFF
NA	TRBJ1-1	NA	14	TRBV6-5	TGTGCCAGCAGTCCTAGGACAGAGGGGATTGAAGCTTTCTTT	CASSPRTEGIEAFF
NA	TRBJ2-1	NA	13	TRBV28	TGTGCCAGCAGTTTATACGGGGTAAATGAGCAGTTCTTC	CASSLYGVNEQFF
few	TRBJ1-2	NA	14	TRBV10-3	TGTGCCATCAGTGAGCCGGAGGAGGGATTCGGCTACACCTTC	CAISEPEEGFGYTF
NA	TRBJ2-3	TRBD2	16	TRBV5-1	TGCGCCAGCAGCGGAAGGAGTGCGGGAGCCGGAGATACGCAGTATTTT	CASSGRSAGAGDTQYF
NA	TRBJ2-7	NA	14	TRBV7-3	TGTGCCAGCAGCGCGACAGTATACTCCTACGAGCAGTACTTC	CASSATVYSYEQYF
NA	TRBJ2-3	TRBD2	18	TRBV4-3	TGCGCCAGCAGCCAGGATACTAGCGGGAGATTTACCACAGATACGCAGTATTTT	CASSQDTSGRFTTDTQYF
NA	TRBJ2-7	NA	13	TRBV5-1	TGCGCCAGCAGCCCGACAGTGGACTACGAGCAGTACTTC	CASSPTVDYEQYF
few	TRBJ1-5	TRBD1	12	TRBV7-8	TGTGCCAGCAGCCTGACAGGGGTGAACCAGCATTTT	CASSLTGVNQHF
NA	TRBJ1-5	NA	14	TRBV7-9	TGTGCCAGCAGCAGAGACAGGCTCGGTCAGCCCCAGCATTTT	CASSRDRLGQPQHF
few	TRBJ1-4	NA	13	TRBV9	TGTGCCAGCAGTTACGGGGTTAATGAAAAACTGTTTTTT	CASSYGVNEKLFF
once	TRBJ1-5	NA	14	TRBV6-4	TGTGCCAGTGGACAGAGCTATAGCAATCAGCCCCAGCATTTT	CASGQSYSNQPQHF